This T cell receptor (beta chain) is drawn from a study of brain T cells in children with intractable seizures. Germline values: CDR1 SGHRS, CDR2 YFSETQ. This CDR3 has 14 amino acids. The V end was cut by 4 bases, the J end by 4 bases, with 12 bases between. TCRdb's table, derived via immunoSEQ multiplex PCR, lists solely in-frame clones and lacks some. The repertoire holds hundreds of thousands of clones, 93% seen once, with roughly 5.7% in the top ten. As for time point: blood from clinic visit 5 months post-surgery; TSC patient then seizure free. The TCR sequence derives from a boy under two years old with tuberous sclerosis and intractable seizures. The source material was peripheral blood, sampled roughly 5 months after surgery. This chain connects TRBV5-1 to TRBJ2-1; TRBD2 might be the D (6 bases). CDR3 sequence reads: CASSRRGKYNEQFF. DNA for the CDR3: TGCGCCAGCAGCCGGAGGGGCAAGTACAATGAGCAGTTCTTC. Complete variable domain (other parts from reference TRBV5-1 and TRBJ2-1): KAGVTQTPRYLIKTRGQQVTLSCSPISGHRSVSWYQQTPGQGLQFLFEYFSETQRNKGNFPGRFSGRQFSNSRSEMNVSTLELGDSALYLCASSRRGKYNEQFFGPGTRLTVL.